This T cell receptor beta chain was found in a study of shared T cell receptors in the human thymus. This table comes from immunoSEQ multiplex PCR, and its TCRdb copy is limited to in-frame clones, with some not included. The data show about 400,000 clones, 85% to 95% seen once. Germline-derived CDR1 and CDR2 are SGHVS and FQNEAQ. V lost 1 base, J lost 3 bases, and 7 bases lay in between. This CDR3 spans 14 amino acids. The source is a human donor. The V gene is TRBV7-8, the J gene TRBJ2-1, with no clear D. The source material was thymocytes. The CDR3 loop is CASSLDGDYNEQFF. The CDR3 nucleotides read TGTGCCAGCAGCTTAGATGGGGACTACAATGAGCAGTTCTTC.